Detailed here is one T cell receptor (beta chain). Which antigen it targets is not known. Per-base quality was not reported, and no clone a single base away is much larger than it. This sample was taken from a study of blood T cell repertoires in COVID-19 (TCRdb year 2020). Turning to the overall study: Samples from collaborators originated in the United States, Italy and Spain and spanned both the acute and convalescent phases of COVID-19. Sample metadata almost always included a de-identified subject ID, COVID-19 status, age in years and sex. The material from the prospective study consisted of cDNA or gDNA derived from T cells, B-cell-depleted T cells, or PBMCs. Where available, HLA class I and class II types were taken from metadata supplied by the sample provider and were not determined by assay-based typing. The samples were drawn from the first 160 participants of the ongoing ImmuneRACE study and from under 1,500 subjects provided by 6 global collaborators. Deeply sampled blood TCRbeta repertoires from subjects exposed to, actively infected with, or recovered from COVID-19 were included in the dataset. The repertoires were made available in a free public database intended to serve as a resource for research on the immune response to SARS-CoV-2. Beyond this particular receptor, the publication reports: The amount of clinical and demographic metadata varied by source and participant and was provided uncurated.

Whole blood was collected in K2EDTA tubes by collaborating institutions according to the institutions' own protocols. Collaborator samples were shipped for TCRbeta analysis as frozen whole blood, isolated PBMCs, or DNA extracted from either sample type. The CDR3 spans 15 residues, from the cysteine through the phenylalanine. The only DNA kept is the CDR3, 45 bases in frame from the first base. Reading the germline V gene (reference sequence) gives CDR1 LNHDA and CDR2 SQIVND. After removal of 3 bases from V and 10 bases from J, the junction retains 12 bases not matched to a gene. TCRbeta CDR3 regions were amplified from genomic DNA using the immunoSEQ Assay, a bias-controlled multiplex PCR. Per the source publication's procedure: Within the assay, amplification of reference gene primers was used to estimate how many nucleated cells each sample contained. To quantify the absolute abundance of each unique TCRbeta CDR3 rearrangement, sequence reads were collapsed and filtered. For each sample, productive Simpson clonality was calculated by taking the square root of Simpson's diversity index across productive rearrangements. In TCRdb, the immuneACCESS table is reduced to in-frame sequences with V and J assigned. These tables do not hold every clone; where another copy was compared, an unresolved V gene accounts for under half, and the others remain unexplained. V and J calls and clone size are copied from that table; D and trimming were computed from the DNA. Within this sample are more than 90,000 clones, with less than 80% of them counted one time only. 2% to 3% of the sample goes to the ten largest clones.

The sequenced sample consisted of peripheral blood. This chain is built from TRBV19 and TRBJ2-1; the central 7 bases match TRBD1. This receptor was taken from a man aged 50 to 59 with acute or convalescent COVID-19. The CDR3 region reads CASSMALTGILEQFF. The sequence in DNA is TGTGCCAGTAGTATGGCCCTGACAGGGATCTTGGAGCAGTTCTTC.